Reported below is one T cell receptor beta chain. As yet, its antigen is unknown. This sample stems from a study of cytomegalovirus exposure and HLA in healthy donors. Regarding the study as a whole: A later analysis linked a missense DCLRE1C variant to TCR beta V- and J-gene trimming. The study assumed roughly uniform donor sequencing depth for presence/absence analyses. Later work found that TCR association rates differed between HLA loci; DRB1 had the most and HLA-C the fewest.

The trim removed 3 bases at V and 2 bases at J, leaving 6 bases unmatched. Germline V gives CDR1 GTSNPN, CDR2 SVGIG (reference sequence). The CDR3 sequence is 15 residues long. With 60 Vbeta and 13 Jbeta primers, the PCR was carried out. The method was immunoSEQ multiplex PCR; TCRdb's version includes in-frame clones alone and lacks a portion of them. Its table lists about 170,000 clones. The sequenced material came from PBMCs. This sequence was found in a woman under 30 in good health and CMV-seropositive. The chain combines TRBV30 with TRBJ2-3; 9 positions match TRBD2. The CDR3 region has the DNA TGTGCCTGGAGCGGACTAGCGCTTTACACAGATACGCAGTATTTT. The encoded protein is CAWSGLALYTDTQYF.